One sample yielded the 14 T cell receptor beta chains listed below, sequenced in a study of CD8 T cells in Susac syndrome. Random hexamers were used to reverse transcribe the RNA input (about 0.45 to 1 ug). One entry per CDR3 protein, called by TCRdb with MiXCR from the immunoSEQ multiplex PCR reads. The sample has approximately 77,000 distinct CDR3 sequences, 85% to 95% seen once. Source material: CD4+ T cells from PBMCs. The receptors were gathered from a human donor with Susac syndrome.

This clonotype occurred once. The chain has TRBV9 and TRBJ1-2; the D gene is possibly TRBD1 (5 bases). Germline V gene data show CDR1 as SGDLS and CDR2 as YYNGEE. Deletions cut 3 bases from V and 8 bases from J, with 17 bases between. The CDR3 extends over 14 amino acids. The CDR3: CASSAGTALRGYTF. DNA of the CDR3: TGTGCCAGCAGCGCCGGGACGGCGCTTCGAGGCTACACCTTC.

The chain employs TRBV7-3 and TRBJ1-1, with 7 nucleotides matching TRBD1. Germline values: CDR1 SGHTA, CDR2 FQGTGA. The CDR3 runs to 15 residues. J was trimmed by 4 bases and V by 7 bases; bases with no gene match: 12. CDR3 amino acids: CASIQQGTQGTEAFF. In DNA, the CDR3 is TGTGCCAGCATCCAACAGGGGACGCAGGGCACTGAAGCTTTCTTT.

This CDR3 reads CSAKVRGGENTEAFF. The CDR3 DNA reads as TGCAGTGCTAAAGTTCGAGGGGGTGAGAACACTGAAGCTTTCTTT. The chain is built from TRBV20-1 and TRBJ1-1; D may be TRBD1 (6 bases). Germline CDR1 reads DFQATT; CDR2 reads SNEGSKA (reference sequence). This CDR3 has 15 amino acids. Trimming cost V 4 bases and J 1 base, with 16 bases left between them.

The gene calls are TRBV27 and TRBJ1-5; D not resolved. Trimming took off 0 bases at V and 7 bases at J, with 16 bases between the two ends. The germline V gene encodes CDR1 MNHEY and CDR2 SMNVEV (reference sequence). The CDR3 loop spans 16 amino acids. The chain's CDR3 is CASSLSVSHASQPQHF. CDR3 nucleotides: TGTGCCAGCAGTTTATCGGTGTCTCACGCCTCGCAGCCCCAGCATTTT.

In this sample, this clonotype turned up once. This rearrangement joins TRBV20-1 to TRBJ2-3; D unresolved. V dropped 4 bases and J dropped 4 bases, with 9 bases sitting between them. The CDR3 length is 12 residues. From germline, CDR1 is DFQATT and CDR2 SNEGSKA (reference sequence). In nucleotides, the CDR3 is TGCAGTGCTAAGGGCATTGCAGATACGCAGTATTTT. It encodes CSAKGIADTQYF.

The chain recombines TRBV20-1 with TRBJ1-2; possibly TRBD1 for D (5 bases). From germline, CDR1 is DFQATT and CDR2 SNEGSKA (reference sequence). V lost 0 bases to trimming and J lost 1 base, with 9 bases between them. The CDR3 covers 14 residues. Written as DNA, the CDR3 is TGCAGTGCTAGAGATAACAGGATTAACTATGGCTACACCTTC. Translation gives CSARDNRINYGYTF.

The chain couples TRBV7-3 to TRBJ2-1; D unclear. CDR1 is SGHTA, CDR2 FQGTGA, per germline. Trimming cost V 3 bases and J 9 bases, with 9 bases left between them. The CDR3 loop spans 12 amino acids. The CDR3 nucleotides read TGTGCCAGCAGCTTCGGTACCGGTGAGCAGTTCTTC. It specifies CASSFGTGEQFF.

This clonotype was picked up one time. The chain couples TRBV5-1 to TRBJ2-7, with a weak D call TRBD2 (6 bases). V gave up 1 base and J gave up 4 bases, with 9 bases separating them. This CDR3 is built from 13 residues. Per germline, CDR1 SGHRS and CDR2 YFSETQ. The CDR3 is CASSLSGEYEQYF. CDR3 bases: TGCGCCAGCAGCTTGTCGGGGGAATACGAGCAGTACTTC.

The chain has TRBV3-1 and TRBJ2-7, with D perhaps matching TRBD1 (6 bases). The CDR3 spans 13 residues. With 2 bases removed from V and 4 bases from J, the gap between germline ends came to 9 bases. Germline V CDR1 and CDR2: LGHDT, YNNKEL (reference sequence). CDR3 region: CASSQQGQYEQYF. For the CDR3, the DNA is TGTGCCAGCAGCCAACAAGGACAGTACGAGCAGTACTTC.

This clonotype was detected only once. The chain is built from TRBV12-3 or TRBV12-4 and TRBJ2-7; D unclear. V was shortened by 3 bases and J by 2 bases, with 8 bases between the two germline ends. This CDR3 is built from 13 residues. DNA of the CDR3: TGTGCCAGCAGTTTTGGTCTCCCCTACGAGCAGTACTTC. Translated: CASSFGLPYEQYF.

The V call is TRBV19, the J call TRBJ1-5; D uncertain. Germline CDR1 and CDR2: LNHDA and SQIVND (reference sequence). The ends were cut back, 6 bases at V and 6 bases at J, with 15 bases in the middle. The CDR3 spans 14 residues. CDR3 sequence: CASSWTTTSQPQHF. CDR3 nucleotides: TGTGCCAGTAGCTGGACCACCACAAGTCAGCCCCAGCATTTT. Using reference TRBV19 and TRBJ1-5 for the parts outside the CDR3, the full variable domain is DGGITQSPKYLFRKEGQNVTLSCEQNLNHDAMYWYRQDPGQGLRLIYYSQIVNDFQKGDIAEGYSVSREKKESFPLTVTSAQKNPTAFYLCASSWTTTSQPQHFGDGTRLSIL.

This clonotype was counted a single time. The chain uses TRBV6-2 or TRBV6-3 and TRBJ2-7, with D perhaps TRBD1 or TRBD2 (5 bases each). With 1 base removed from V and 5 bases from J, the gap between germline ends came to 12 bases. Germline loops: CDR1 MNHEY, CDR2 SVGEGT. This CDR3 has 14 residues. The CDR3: CASSYWGRAHEQYF. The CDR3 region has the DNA TGTGCCAGCAGTTACTGGGGGAGAGCCCACGAGCAGTACTTC.

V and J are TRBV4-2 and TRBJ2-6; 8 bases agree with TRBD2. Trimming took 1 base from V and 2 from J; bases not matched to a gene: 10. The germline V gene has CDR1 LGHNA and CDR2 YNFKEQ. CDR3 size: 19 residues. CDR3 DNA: TGTGCCAGCAGCCAAGGCTCCGGGGGGGCCCTGCCTGGGGCCAACGTCCTGACTTTC. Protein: CASSQGSGGALPGANVLTF.

This chain's CDR3 is CATRREKETQYF. As DNA, the CDR3 is TGTGCCACCCGGAGGGAAAAAGAGACCCAGTACTTC. This rearrangement joins TRBV10-3 to TRBJ2-5, with D perhaps TRBD2 (6 bases). The V end was cut by 10 bases, the J end by 3 bases, with 12 bases between. The germline CDR1 and CDR2 sequences are ENHRY and SYGVKD. The CDR3 consists of 12 residues.